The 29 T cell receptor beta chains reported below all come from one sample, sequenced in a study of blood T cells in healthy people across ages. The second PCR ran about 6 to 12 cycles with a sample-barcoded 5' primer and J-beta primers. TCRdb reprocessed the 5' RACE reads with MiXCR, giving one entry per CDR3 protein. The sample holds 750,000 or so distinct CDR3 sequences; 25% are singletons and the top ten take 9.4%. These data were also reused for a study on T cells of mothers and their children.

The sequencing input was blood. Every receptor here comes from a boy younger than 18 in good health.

CDR3 loop: CASSPPLAGVGDEQFF. The DNA for the CDR3 is TGTGCCAGCAGCCCACCTCTAGCGGGAGTTGGTGATGAGCAGTTCTTC. The chain has TRBV12-3 or TRBV12-4 and TRBJ2-1; 10 bases align to TRBD2. The length of the CDR3 is 16 residues. V shed 6 bases, J shed 8 bases, and the junction held 13 bases outside the gene matches.

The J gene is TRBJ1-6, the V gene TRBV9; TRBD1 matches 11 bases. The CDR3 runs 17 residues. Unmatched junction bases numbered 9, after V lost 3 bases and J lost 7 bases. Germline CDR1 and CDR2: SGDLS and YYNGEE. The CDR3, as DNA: TGTGCCAGCAGCGCCGGGGGACAGGGGGATCGAAATTCACCCCTCCACTTT. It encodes CASSAGGQGDRNSPLHF.

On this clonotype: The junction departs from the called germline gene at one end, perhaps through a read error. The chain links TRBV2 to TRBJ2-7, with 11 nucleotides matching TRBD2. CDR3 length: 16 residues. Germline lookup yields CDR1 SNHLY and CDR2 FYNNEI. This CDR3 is CASNEILAGDYDGQYF. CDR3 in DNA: TGTGCCAGCAATGAAATACTAGCGGGGGACTACGACGGGCAGTACTTC.

The CDR3 nucleotides are TGTGCCAGCAGCCAAGGCCCGGAGGGGAACACTGAAGCTTTCTTT. Translated: CASSQGPEGNTEAFF. J is TRBJ1-1 and V is TRBV2; D unresolved. Between the trimmed V and J ends, which lost 6 bases and 1 base, there was a span of 15 bases. CDR1 and CDR2 from the germline V gene are SNHLY and FYNNEI. CDR3 length: 15 amino acids.

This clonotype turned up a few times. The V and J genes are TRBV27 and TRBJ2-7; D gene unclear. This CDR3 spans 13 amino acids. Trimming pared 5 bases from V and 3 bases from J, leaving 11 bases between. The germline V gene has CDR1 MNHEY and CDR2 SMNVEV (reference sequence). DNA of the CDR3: TGTGCCAGCAGTATGGACCCTAACTACGAGCAGTACTTC. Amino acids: CASSMDPNYEQYF.

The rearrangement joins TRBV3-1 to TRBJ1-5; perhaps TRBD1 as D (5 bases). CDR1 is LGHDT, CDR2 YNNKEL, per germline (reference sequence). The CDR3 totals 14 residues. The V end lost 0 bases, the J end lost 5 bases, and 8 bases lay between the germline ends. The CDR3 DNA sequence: TGTGCCAGCAGCCAAGATTGGGGGTATCAGCCCCAGCATTTT. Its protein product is CASSQDWGYQPQHF. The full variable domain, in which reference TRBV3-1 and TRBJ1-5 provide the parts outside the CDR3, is DTAVSQTPKYLVTQMGNDKSIKCEQNLGHDTMYWYKQDSKKFLKIMFSYNNKELIINETVPNRFSPKSPDKAHLNLHINSLELGDSAVYFCASSQDWGYQPQHFGDGTRLSIL.

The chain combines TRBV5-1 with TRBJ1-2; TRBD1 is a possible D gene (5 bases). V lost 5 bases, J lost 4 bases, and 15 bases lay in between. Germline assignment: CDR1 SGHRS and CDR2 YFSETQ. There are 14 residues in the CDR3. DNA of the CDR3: TGCGCCAGCAGACCGGAACAGGTCCCCTATGGCTACACCTTC. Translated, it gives CASRPEQVPYGYTF. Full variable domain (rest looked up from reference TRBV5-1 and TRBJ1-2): KAGVTQTPRYLIKTRGQQVTLSCSPISGHRSVSWYQQTPGQGLQFLFEYFSETQRNKGNFPGRFSGRQFSNSRSEMNVSTLELGDSALYLCASRPEQVPYGYTFGSGTRLTVV.

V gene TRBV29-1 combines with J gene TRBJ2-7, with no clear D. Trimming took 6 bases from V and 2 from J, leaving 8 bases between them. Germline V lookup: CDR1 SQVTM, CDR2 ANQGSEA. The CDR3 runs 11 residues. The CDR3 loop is CSVSKAYEQYF. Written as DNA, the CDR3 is TGCAGCGTGTCAAAGGCCTACGAGCAGTACTTC.

The CDR3 DNA follows: TGTGCCACCGGTCGAAGCGGATCCTACGAGCAGTACTTC. This encodes CATGRSGSYEQYF. J is TRBJ2-7 and V is TRBV13; maybe TRBD2 (5 bases). The germline V gene encodes CDR1 PRHDT and CDR2 FYEKMQ (reference sequence). V gave up 10 bases and J gave up 1 base, with 14 bases separating them. The CDR3 is 13 residues long.

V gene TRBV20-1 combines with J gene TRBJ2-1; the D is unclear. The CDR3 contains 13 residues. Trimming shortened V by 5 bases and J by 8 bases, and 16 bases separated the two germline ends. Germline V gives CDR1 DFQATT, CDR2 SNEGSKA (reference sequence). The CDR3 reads CSASFLIGDEQFF. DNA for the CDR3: TGCAGTGCTTCCTTCCTCATCGGTGATGAGCAGTTCTTC.

In nucleotides, the CDR3 is TGCAGCGTTCGACAGGGGGAGAACTATGGCTACACCTTC. It yields the protein CSVRQGENYGYTF. The chain joins TRBV29-1 to TRBJ1-2; the match to TRBD1 covers 9 bases. The V gene's germline CDR1 is SQVTM and CDR2 ANQGSEA. This CDR3 region has 13 residues. With V trimmed by 5 bases and J by 2 bases, 3 bases remained unmatched.

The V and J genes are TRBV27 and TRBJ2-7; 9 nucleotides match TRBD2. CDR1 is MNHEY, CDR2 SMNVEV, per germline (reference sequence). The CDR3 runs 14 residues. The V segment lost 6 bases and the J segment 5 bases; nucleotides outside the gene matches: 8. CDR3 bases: TGTGCCAGCAGCACCGGACTAGCGCTCCACGAGCAGTACTTC. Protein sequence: CASSTGLALHEQYF.

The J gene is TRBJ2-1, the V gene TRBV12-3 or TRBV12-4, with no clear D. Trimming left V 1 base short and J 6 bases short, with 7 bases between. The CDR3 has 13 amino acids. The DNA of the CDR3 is TGTGCCAGCAGTTTAGAGTCGGTCAATGAGCAGTTCTTC. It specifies CASSLESVNEQFF.

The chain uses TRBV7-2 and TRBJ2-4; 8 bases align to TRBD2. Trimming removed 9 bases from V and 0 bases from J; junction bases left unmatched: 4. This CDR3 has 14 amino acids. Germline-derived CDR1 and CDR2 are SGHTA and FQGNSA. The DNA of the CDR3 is TGTGCCAGTCGACTAGCGTTAGCCAAAAACATTCAGTACTTC. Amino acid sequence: CASRLALAKNIQYF.

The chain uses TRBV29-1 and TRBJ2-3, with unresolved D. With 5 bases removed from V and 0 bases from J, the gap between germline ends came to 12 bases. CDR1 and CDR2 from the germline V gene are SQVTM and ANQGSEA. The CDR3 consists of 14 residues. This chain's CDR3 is CSVLLGPSTDTQYF. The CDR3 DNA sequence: TGCAGCGTTCTTTTGGGCCCGAGCACAGATACGCAGTATTTT.

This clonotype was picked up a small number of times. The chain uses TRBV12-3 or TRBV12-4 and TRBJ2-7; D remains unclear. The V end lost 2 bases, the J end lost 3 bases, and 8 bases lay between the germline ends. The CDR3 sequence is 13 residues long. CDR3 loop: CASSLNGYYEQYF. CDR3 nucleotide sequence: TGTGCCAGCAGTTTAAACGGATACTACGAGCAGTACTTC.

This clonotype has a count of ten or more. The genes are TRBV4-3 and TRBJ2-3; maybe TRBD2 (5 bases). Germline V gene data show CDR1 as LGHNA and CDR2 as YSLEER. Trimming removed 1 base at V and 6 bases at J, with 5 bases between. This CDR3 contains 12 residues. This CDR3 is CASSQGRDTQYF. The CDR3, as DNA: TGCGCCAGCAGCCAAGGGAGGGATACGCAGTATTTT.

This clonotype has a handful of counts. In nucleotides, the CDR3 is TGCGCCAGCAGCCAAGATTCCCCTCGCGTGACCTTCACGGATACGCAGTATTTT. Its protein product is CASSQDSPRVTFTDTQYF. The genes are TRBV4-1 and TRBJ2-3; D remains ambiguous. V was cut by 0 bases and J by 6 bases, with 22 bases left in between. This CDR3 is built from 18 residues. The germline V gene has CDR1 MGHRA and CDR2 YSYEKL.

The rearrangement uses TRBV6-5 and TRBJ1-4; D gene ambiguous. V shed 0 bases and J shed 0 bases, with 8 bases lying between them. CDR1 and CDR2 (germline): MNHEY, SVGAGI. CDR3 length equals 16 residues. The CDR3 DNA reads TGTGCCAGCAGTTACTCTCAGATTGCAACTAATGAAAAACTGTTTTTT. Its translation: CASSYSQIATNEKLFF.

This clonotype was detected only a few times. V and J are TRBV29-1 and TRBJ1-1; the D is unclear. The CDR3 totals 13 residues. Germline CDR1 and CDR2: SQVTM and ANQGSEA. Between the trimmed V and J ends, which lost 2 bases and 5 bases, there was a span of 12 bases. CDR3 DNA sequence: TGCAGCGTTGAACCCCTCGAGGCAACTGAAGCTTTCTTT. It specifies CSVEPLEATEAFF.

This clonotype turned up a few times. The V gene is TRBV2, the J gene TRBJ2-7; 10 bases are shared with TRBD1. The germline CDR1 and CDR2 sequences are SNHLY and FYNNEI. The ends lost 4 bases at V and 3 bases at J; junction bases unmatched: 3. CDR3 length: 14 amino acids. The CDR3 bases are TGTGCCAGCAGTGGGACAGGGGGAATCTACGAGCAGTACTTC. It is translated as CASSGTGGIYEQYF.

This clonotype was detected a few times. CDR3 nucleotides: TGCGCCAGCAGCCTCTTCACAGGGGATGAAAAACTGTTTTTT. It encodes CASSLFTGDEKLFF. The chain couples TRBV4-1 to TRBJ1-4; 7 bases line up with TRBD1. CDR1 and CDR2 from the germline V gene are MGHRA and YSYEKL. The CDR3 has 14 amino acids. The V segment lost 4 bases and the J segment 6 bases; nucleotides outside the gene matches: 5.

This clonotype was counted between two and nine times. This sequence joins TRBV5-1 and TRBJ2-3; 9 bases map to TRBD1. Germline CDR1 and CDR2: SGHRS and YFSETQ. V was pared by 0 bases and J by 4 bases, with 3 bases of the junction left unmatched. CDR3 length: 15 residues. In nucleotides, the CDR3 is TGCGCCAGCAGCTTGGAGGGACAGGGTCCAGATACGCAGTATTTT. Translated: CASSLEGQGPDTQYF.

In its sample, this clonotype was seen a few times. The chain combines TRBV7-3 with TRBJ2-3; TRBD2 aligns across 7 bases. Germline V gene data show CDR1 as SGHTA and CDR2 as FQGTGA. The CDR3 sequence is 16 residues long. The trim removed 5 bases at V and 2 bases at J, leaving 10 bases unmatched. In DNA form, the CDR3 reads TGTGCCAGCAGCCTAAATAGCGGGTCCTCCACAGATACGCAGTATTTT. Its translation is CASSLNSGSSTDTQYF.

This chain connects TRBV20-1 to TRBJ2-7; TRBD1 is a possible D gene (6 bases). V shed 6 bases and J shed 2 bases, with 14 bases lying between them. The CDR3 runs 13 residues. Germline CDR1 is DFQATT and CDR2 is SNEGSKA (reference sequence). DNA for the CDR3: TGCAGTGCACCAGCCGGGACAACCTACGAGCAGTACTTC. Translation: CSAPAGTTYEQYF.

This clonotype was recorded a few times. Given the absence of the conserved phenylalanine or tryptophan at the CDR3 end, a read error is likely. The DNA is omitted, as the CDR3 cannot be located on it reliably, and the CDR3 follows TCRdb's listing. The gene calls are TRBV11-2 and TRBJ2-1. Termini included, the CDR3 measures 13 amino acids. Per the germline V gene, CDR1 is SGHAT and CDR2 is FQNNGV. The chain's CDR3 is CASSLTLGRLKRI.

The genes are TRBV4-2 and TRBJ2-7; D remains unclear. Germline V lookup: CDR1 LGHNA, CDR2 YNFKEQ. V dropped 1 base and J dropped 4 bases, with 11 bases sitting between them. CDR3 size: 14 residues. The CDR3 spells CASSQGGGEYEQYF. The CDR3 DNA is TGTGCCAGCAGCCAAGGAGGCGGAGAGTACGAGCAGTACTTC.

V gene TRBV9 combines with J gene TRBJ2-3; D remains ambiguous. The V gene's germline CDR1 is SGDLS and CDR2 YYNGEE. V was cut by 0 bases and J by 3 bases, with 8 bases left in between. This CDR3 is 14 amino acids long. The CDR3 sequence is CASSVGVATDTQYF. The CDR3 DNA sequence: TGTGCCAGCAGCGTAGGGGTAGCAACAGATACGCAGTATTTT.

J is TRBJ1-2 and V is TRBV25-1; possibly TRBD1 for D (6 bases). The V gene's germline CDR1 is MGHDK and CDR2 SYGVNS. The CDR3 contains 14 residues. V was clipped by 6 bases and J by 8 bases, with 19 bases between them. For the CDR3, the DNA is TGTGCCAGCAGCCCAGGACAGAGCGCAAGGGGCTACACCTTC. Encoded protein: CASSPGQSARGYTF.